Below, 30 T cell receptor beta chains from the same sample are listed, as sequenced in a study of Ad26.COV2.S vaccination and SARS-CoV-2 variants. Indicated treatment: around 19 received Ad26.COV2.S at low or high dose, single or two shots; about 5 received placebo; per-sample allocation not given. Specimen acquisition occurred on day 63 following the initial vaccine or placebo injection. Method: immunoSEQ multiplex PCR; TCRdb's copy keeps in-frame clones and lacks some. Among hundreds of thousands of clones, roughly nine tenths were seen once, and the ten largest hold around 1.5%. The sequences come from peripheral blood, collected in a trial of Ad26.COV2.S vaccine versus placebo. The receptors were sampled from a person between 18 and 60 years old who received the Ad26.COV2.S COVID-19 vaccine or a placebo.

The rearrangement joins TRBV6-5 to TRBJ2-1; D not resolved. V gave up 8 bases and J gave up 0 bases, with 11 bases separating them. This CDR3 contains 14 residues. Germline V lookup: CDR1 MNHEY, CDR2 SVGAGI. CDR3 coding DNA: TGTGCCAGCGAAGGTTTTAGCTCCTACAATGAGCAGTTCTTC. Protein sequence: CASEGFSSYNEQFF.

J is TRBJ1-1 and V is TRBV6-5; D not resolved. CDR3 length: 15 residues. V was trimmed by 0 bases and J by 1 base, leaving 9 bases between them. Germline V gives CDR1 MNHEY, CDR2 SVGAGI. DNA of the CDR3: TGTGCCAGCAGTTACTCGCTCGGGTCGAACACTGAAGCTTTCTTT. Amino acids: CASSYSLGSNTEAFF.

This clone was seen once. The chain is built from TRBV7-4 and TRBJ2-3, with 14 positions matching TRBD2. V dropped 11 bases and J dropped 1; count of bases not matched to a gene: 8. The germline CDR1 and CDR2 sequences are SGHVT and SQSDAQ. The CDR3 is 16 residues long. CDR3 region: CAEGTSGRKGTDTQYF. The CDR3 DNA is TGTGCCGAGGGGACTAGCGGGAGAAAGGGCACAGATACGCAGTATTTT.

CDR3 loop: CASSYSDNYGYTF. The CDR3, as DNA: TGTGCCAGCAGTTACTCCGATAACTATGGCTACACCTTC. The V call is TRBV6-5, the J call TRBJ1-2; D is uncertain. The CDR3 runs 13 residues. V lost 0 bases and J lost 1, with 3 bases in between. CDR1 is MNHEY and CDR2 is SVGAGI in the germline V gene.

The V gene is TRBV20-1, the J gene TRBJ2-7, with 9 bases identical to TRBD2. CDR1 and CDR2 from the germline V gene are DFQATT and SNEGSKA (reference sequence). V was pared by 7 bases and J by 7 bases, with 5 bases of the junction left unmatched. The CDR3 has 11 amino acids. Written as DNA, the CDR3 is TGCAGTGGCCCGACTAGCGGTGAGCAGTACTTC. It codes for CSGPTSGEQYF.

This clone was observed a few times. J is TRBJ1-1 and V is TRBV10-1, with a possible D match to TRBD1 (6 bases). Trimming removed 6 bases at V and 7 bases at J, with 15 bases between. CDR1 WNHNN and CDR2 SYGVQD come from the germline V gene (reference sequence). The CDR3 runs to 13 residues. CDR3 coding DNA: TGCGCCAGCAGGCAGGGGATCGTCGGTGAAGCTTTCTTT. It encodes CASRQGIVGEAFF.

J is TRBJ2-1 and V is TRBV7-2; TRBD2 agrees at 11 bases. Trimming removed 5 bases from V and 3 bases from J; junction bases left unmatched: 3. This CDR3 is built from 15 residues. Per germline, CDR1 SGHTA and CDR2 FQGNSA. This CDR3 reads CASSLTSGNYNEQFF. CDR3 sequence (DNA): TGTGCCAGCAGCCTGACTAGCGGGAACTACAATGAGCAGTTCTTC.

This sequence joins TRBV9 and TRBJ2-7; D remains unclear. The CDR3 loop spans 15 amino acids. In germline, CDR1 is SGDLS, CDR2 YYNGEE. V lost 0 bases, J lost 3 bases, and 13 bases lay in between. Here the CDR3 reads CASSVGVSPLYEQYF. CDR3 coding DNA: TGTGCCAGCAGCGTAGGTGTATCCCCCCTCTACGAGCAGTACTTC. The whole variable domain, remainder taken from reference TRBV9 and TRBJ2-7, is DSGVTQTPKHLITATGQRVTLRCSPRSGDLSVYWYQQSLDQGLQFLIQYYNGEERAKGNILERFSAQQFPDLHSELNLSSLELGDSALYFCASSVGVSPLYEQYFGPGTRLTVT.

The chain recombines TRBV3-1 (or the pseudogene TRBV3-2) with TRBJ2-3; D may be TRBD1 (7 bases). Per germline, CDR1 LGHDT and CDR2 YNNKEL (reference sequence). Trimming took off 1 base at V and 8 bases at J, with 16 bases between the two ends. CDR3 length: 15 amino acids. CDR3 bases: TGTGCCAGCAGCCAAGGAGGGGGCGGGGTCGGTACGCAGTATTTT. Translated: CASSQGGGGVGTQYF.

The chain is built from TRBV5-4 and TRBJ2-5; D may be TRBD1 (5 bases). With 2 bases removed from V and 1 base from J, the gap between germline ends came to 9 bases. The CDR3 loop spans 14 amino acids. Per the germline V gene, CDR1 is SGHNT and CDR2 is YYREEE (reference sequence). The CDR3, as DNA: TGTGCCAGCAGCTTCCCTGACAGCCAAGAGACCCAGTACTTC. This encodes CASSFPDSQETQYF.

This rearrangement joins TRBV2 to TRBJ2-2, with TRBD1 identical over 10 bases. The junction had 6 bases not matched to a gene; V was cut back by 4 bases and J by 7 bases. The V gene's germline CDR1 is SNHLY and CDR2 FYNNEI. CDR3 length equals 15 residues. CDR3 sequence: CASSGDRGSVGELFF. As DNA, the CDR3 is TGTGCCAGCAGTGGGGACAGGGGTTCTGTCGGGGAGCTGTTTTTT.

V usage is TRBV24-1 and J usage is TRBJ2-1; TRBD2 aligns across 7 bases. V was pared by 3 bases and J by 1 base, with 2 bases of the junction left unmatched. CDR1 is KGHDR, CDR2 SFDVKD, per germline. CDR3 length equals 15 residues. The CDR3 is CATSDPGLSYNEQFF. CDR3 DNA: TGTGCCACCAGTGATCCGGGACTATCCTACAATGAGCAGTTCTTC.

The V gene is TRBV15, the J gene TRBJ2-7; perhaps D is TRBD1 or TRBD2 (6 bases each). V lost 3 bases and J 3 bases, leaving 15 bases between the germline ends. This CDR3 contains 15 residues. CDR1 and CDR2 from the germline V gene are LNHNV and YYDKDF (reference sequence). The CDR3 sequence: CATSRSLGGDYEQYF. The DNA for the CDR3 is TGTGCCACCAGCAGGTCCCTCGGGGGCGACTACGAGCAGTACTTC. The full variable domain, its missing parts supplied by reference TRBV15 and TRBJ2-7, is DAMVIQNPRYQVTQFGKPVTLSCSQTLNHNVMYWYQQKSSQAPKLLFHYYDKDFNNEADTPDNFQSRRPNTSFCFLDIRSPGLGDTAMYLCATSRSLGGDYEQYFGPGTRLTVT.

The gene calls are TRBV9 and TRBJ1-1; no definite D call. This CDR3 is built from 15 residues. V was shortened by 0 bases and J by 0 bases, with 9 bases between the two germline ends. The V gene's germline CDR1 is SGDLS and CDR2 YYNGEE. CDR3 in amino acids: CASSVGSLLNTEAFF. CDR3 DNA sequence: TGTGCCAGCAGCGTAGGGAGCCTATTGAACACTGAAGCTTTCTTT.

The chain combines TRBV6-5 with TRBJ1-6; D call uncertain. The length of the CDR3 is 12 residues. The ends were cut back, 3 bases at V and 7 bases at J, with 4 bases in the middle. Germline CDR1 and CDR2: MNHEY and SVGAGI. CDR3 nucleotide sequence: TGTGCCAGCAGTTATCAGAATTCACCCCTCCACTTT. It specifies CASSYQNSPLHF.

This chain links TRBV10-2 with TRBJ1-6; no definite D call. The CDR3 contains 15 residues. Trimming took off 2 bases at V and 13 bases at J, with 18 bases between the two ends. The germline V gene has CDR1 WSHSY and CDR2 SAAADI. The CDR3 reads CASSEVTEFRVPLHF. The CDR3, as DNA: TGCGCCAGCAGTGAGGTCACGGAGTTCCGTGTCCCCCTCCACTTT.

V usage is TRBV7-9 and J usage is TRBJ1-4; D is undetermined. Germline V lookup: CDR1 SEHNR, CDR2 FQNEAQ (reference sequence). V lost 1 base to trimming and J lost 3 bases, with 9 bases between them. This CDR3 is 15 amino acids long. CDR3 protein: CASSLGQVPNEKLFF. The CDR3 coding sequence is TGTGCCAGCAGCTTAGGCCAGGTTCCTAATGAAAAACTGTTTTTT.

V and J are TRBV7-9 and TRBJ2-3; unclear D gene. Germline V gene sequence: CDR1 SEHNR, CDR2 FQNEAQ (reference sequence). Trimming took 3 bases from V and 6 from J, leaving 7 bases between them. There are 12 residues in the CDR3. CDR3 nucleotides: TGTGCCAGCAGCTTTGGTGGGGATACGCAGTATTTT. Amino acids: CASSFGGDTQYF. The whole variable domain, remainder taken from reference TRBV7-9 and TRBJ2-3, is DTGVSQNPRHKITKRGQNVTFRCDPISEHNRLYWYRQTLGQGPEFLTYFQNEAQLEKSRLLSDRFSAERPKGSFSTLEIQRTEQGDSAMYLCASSFGGDTQYFGPGTRLTVL.

On this clone itself: This same CDR3 is encoded by further DNA sequences in the sample. The rearrangement joins TRBV19 to TRBJ2-7, with 9 bases lining up with TRBD1. Germline V gives CDR1 LNHDA, CDR2 SQIVND (reference sequence). CDR3 length: 14 residues. With V trimmed by 3 bases and J by 4 bases, 4 bases remained unmatched. The CDR3 spells CASSIRTGVYEQYF. In nucleotides, the CDR3 is TGTGCCAGTAGTATTCGGACAGGGGTTTACGAGCAGTACTTC.

J is TRBJ1-5 and V is TRBV30; D call uncertain. The CDR3 consists of 13 residues. Germline lookup yields CDR1 GTSNPN and CDR2 SVGIG (reference sequence). V lost 1 base to trimming and J lost 5 bases, with 9 bases between them. This CDR3 reads CAWSGWGYQPQHF. Here the CDR3 DNA reads TGTGCCTGGAGTGGTTGGGGTTATCAGCCCCAGCATTTT.

This chain connects TRBV5-1 to TRBJ2-1, with 11 bases matching TRBD2. Germline-derived CDR1 and CDR2 are SGHRS and YFSETQ. The CDR3 contains 16 residues. V shed 0 bases and J 8 bases; nucleotides not matched to a gene: 7. This CDR3 reads CASSLVLAGGSDEQFF. The CDR3 DNA reads TGCGCCAGCAGCTTGGTTCTAGCGGGAGGAAGCGATGAGCAGTTCTTC. Combining the CDR3 with reference TRBV5-1 and TRBJ2-1 gives the whole variable domain KAGVTQTPRYLIKTRGQQVTLSCSPISGHRSVSWYQQTPGQGLQFLFEYFSETQRNKGNFPGRFSGRQFSNSRSEMNVSTLELGDSALYLCASSLVLAGGSDEQFFGPGTRLTVL.

The chain joins TRBV2 to TRBJ1-2; tentatively, D is TRBD1 (5 bases). CDR1 and CDR2 from the germline V gene are SNHLY and FYNNEI. The CDR3 sequence is 13 residues long. The germline V and J ends were trimmed by 8 bases and 4 bases, with 14 bases remaining between them. The DNA for the CDR3 is TGTGCCAGCTCTTTATCCGACAGCTATGGCTACACCTTC. It translates to CASSLSDSYGYTF. Complete variable domain (other parts from reference TRBV2 and TRBJ1-2): EPEVTQTPSHQVTQMGQEVILRCVPISNHLYFYWYRQILGQKVEFLVSFYNNEISEKSEIFDDQFSVERPDGSNFTLKIRSTKLEDSAMYFCASSLSDSYGYTFGSGTRLTVV.

V gene TRBV27 combines with J gene TRBJ2-1; 9 bases match TRBD2. J gave up 6 bases and V 6 bases, and 3 bases lay outside the gene matches. Germline lookup yields CDR1 MNHEY and CDR2 SMNVEV (reference sequence). This CDR3 region has 13 residues. CDR3 DNA sequence: TGTGCCAGCAGCAGGACTAGCGCCAATGAGCAGTTCTTC. Translation: CASSRTSANEQFF.

The V call is TRBV7-2, the J call TRBJ1-2; D is perhaps TRBD1 (5 bases). V shed 5 bases and J shed 1 base, with 8 bases lying between them. Germline CDR1 reads SGHTA; CDR2 reads FQGNSA. The length of the CDR3 is 13 residues. The CDR3 DNA follows: TGTGCCAGCAGCCGACAGATTAACTATGGCTACACCTTC. Its translation: CASSRQINYGYTF. The full variable domain, its missing parts supplied by reference TRBV7-2 and TRBJ1-2, is GAGVSQSPSNKVTEKGKDVELRCDPISGHTALYWYRQSLGQGLEFLIYFQGNSAPDKSGLPSDRFSAERTGGSVSTLTIQRTQQEDSAVYLCASSRQINYGYTFGSGTRLTVV.

With regard to this clone: This sample also contains other DNA sequences that code for the same CDR3. The rearrangement links TRBV12-3 or TRBV12-4 to TRBJ2-1, with unresolved D. The CDR3 contains 11 residues. V was shortened by 1 base and J by 8 bases, with 3 bases between the two germline ends. CDR3 protein: CASSLGYEQFF. CDR3 in DNA: TGTGCCAGCAGTTTAGGTTATGAGCAGTTCTTC.

This clone appeared a few times. V is TRBV18 and J is TRBJ2-7, with 7 bases matching TRBD1. CDR3 length: 15 amino acids. V dropped 9 bases and J dropped 5; count of bases not matched to a gene: 16. Per germline, CDR1 KGHSH and CDR2 LQKENI. In DNA form, the CDR3 reads TGTGCCAGGCCCCCTGAAGTAGACAGGGCCCACGAGCAGTACTTC. Protein: CARPPEVDRAHEQYF.

This clone was observed a single time. The V gene is TRBV11-1, the J gene TRBJ2-1; D gene uncertain. Looked up from germline, CDR1 is SGHAT and CDR2 is FQDESV (reference sequence). V lost 5 bases and J lost 1, with 6 bases in between. The CDR3 is 13 amino acids. CDR3 protein: CASSRSSYNEQFF. The CDR3 bases are TGTGCCAGCAGCAGGAGTTCCTACAATGAGCAGTTCTTC.

The V gene is TRBV19, the J gene TRBJ1-5; D might be TRBD1 (5 bases). The CDR3 is made up of 15 amino acids. CDR1 and CDR2 (germline): LNHDA, SQIVND (reference sequence). With 6 bases removed from V and 0 bases from J, the gap between germline ends came to 12 bases. The CDR3 sequence: CASRSTAYSNQPQHF. DNA for the CDR3: TGTGCCAGTAGATCGACAGCGTATAGCAATCAGCCCCAGCATTTT.

The rearrangement uses TRBV19 and TRBJ1-6, with D hard to call. V was cut by 6 bases and J by 1 base, with 7 bases left in between. Looked up from germline, CDR1 is LNHDA and CDR2 is SQIVND (reference sequence). CDR3 length: 14 amino acids. This CDR3 reads CASSPASYNSPLHF. The CDR3 DNA reads as TGTGCCAGTAGCCCAGCATCCTATAATTCACCCCTCCACTTT.

A single count supports this clone. This CDR3 is CAITPNNNSPLHF. Here the CDR3 DNA reads TGTGCCATCACGCCGAACAATAATTCACCCCTCCACTTT. The chain links TRBV10-3 to TRBJ1-6; D is unresolved. CDR1 and CDR2 (germline): ENHRY, SYGVKD. The CDR3 loop spans 13 amino acids. Trimming removed 7 bases at V and 5 bases at J, with 9 bases between.